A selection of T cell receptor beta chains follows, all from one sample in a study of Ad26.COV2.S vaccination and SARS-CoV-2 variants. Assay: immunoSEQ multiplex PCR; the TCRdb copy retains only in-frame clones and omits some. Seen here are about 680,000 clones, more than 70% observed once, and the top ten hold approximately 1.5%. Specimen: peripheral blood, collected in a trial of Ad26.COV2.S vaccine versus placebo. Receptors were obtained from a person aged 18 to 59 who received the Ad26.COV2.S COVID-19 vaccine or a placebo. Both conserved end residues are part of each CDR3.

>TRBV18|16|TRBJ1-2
CASSPGTGRSNYGYTF
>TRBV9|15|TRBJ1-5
CASSGTGSPNQPQHF
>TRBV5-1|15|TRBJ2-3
CAGSSGSSLGDTQYF
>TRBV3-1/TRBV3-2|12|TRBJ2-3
CASSQHRDTQYF
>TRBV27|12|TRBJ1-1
CASSSPGGLAFF
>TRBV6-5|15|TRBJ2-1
CASSAGTGAYNEQFF
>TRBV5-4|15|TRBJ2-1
CASSQGAPAYNEQFF
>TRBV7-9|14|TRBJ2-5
CASSPGWGKETQYF
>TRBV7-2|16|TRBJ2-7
CASSLDSSGLTYEQYF
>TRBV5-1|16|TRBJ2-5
CASSLRSRQTQETQYF